The clone carrying this T cell receptor beta chain has more than one count but fewer than ten. The record originates from a study of T cells in Graves' hyperthyroidism and ophthalmopathy. Researchers took RNA transcripts and amplified the TCR beta CDR3 regions from them. With the HTBI primer set, the TCR CDR3 went through a first round of RT-PCR. TCRdb fed the multiplex PCR reads into MiXCR, producing one record per CDR3 protein. The data show over 700,000 distinct CDR3 sequences, with around 38% seen just once and about 9% held by the top ten. V lost 3 bases to trimming and J lost 0 bases, with 13 bases between them. The length of the CDR3 is 17 residues. Germline V CDR1 and CDR2: SGHRS, YFSETQ.

Sequencing was carried out using blood. The origin of this receptor is a young man with Graves' hyperthyroidism. J is TRBJ1-6 and V is TRBV5-1; D not resolved. In DNA form, the CDR3 reads TGCGCCAGCAGCTGGACCGATCCTCTCTCCTATAATTCACCCCTCCACTTT. This codes for CASSWTDPLSYNSPLHF.